This T cell receptor (beta chain) is from a study of CXCR3-negative and CXCR3-positive naive CD8 T cells. cDNA libraries for TRB were generated by 5' RACE incorporating UMI labels. TCRdb re-called the 5' RACE reads and gives one entry per CDR3 protein, without DNA. The data include 45,000 to 65,000 distinct CDR3 sequences; the top ten clones carry more than 20%. In germline, CDR1 is SGHVS, CDR2 FNYEAQ. The CDR3 covers 13 residues. Sequenced sample: memory CD8+ T cells from blood. The chain employs TRBV7-6 and TRBJ1-1. The source is a human donor in good health. Some clones in this sample may be carry-over from other donors' samples. CDR3 amino acids: CASRGGMNTEAFF.